This T cell receptor (beta chain) was captured by sequencing in a study of tumor-infiltrating lymphocytes in primary liver carcinoma. Co-extraction yielded RNA and DNA from around 20-30 mg of unsorted bulk tissue. The CDR3 contains 16 residues. The germline V and J ends were trimmed by 1 base and 3 bases, with 16 bases remaining between them. Starting material of about 0.45 ug total RNA yielded TCR beta cDNA via a constant-region primer. It was through three nested multiplex PCR rounds of slightly modified ARM-PCR that TCR beta libraries arose. The opening two PCR rounds, nine to eleven cycles each, paired TRBV1-TRBV30 forward primers with a C-beta reverse primer. Each CDR3 protein is one row after TCRdb ran MiXCR on the multiplex PCR reads. The data show 100,000 or so distinct CDR3 sequences, roughly 80% seen once.

This sequence originates from a man in his forties with primary liver carcinoma and hepatitis B virus infection. The specimen was liver tumor tissue from sampling region 3. Subset: tumor region T3, left-lateral pole. The chain is built from TRBV12-3 or TRBV12-4 and TRBJ2-7; perhaps TRBD2 as D (5 bases). CDR3 loop: CASSLVAGLALYEQYF. DNA of the CDR3: TGTGCCAGCAGTTTAGTTGCGGGTCTCGCTCTCTACGAGCAGTACTTC.